The TCR beta chain under discussion was sequenced for a study of blood T cell repertoires in COVID-19. Study details: Acute and convalescent COVID-19 specimens originated in the United States, Italy and Spain.

Data came from immunoSEQ multiplex PCR; TCRdb stores just in-frame clones and leaves some out. The sample records about 14,000 clones, around 73% being singletons. V shed 4 bases and J shed 7 bases, with 14 bases lying between them. CDR1 and CDR2 from the germline V gene are SGHTA and FQGNSA. This CDR3 is built from 13 residues. The J gene is TRBJ2-7, the V gene TRBV7-2, with TRBD2 as a possible D gene (6 bases). Sequencing used peripheral blood. This receptor was obtained from an older man with acute or convalescent COVID-19. The CDR3 sequence is CASSSQAGLEQYF. The CDR3 region has the DNA TGTGCCAGCAGCTCGCAGGCGGGGCTGGAGCAGTACTTC. The entire variable domain, with the rest obtained from reference TRBV7-2 and TRBJ2-7, is as follows: GAGVSQSPSNKVTEKGKDVELRCDPISGHTALYWYRQSLGQGLEFLIYFQGNSAPDKSGLPSDRFSAERTGGSVSTLTIQRTQQEDSAVYLCASSSQAGLEQYFGPGTRLTVT.